This TCR beta chain emerged from a study of blood T cells in healthy people across ages. Then a second PCR, running about 6 to 12 cycles, was carried out with a sample-barcoded 5' primer and a J-beta primer mix. In TCRdb, the 5' RACE reads were re-called with MiXCR into one record per CDR3 protein. The table has around 1,000,000 distinct CDR3 sequences, approximately 26% seen once; the top ten hold 0.75%. Trimming took off 5 bases at V and 6 bases at J, with 14 bases between the two ends. The CDR3 covers 13 residues. Germline V gene sequence: CDR1 LNHDA, CDR2 SQIVND (reference sequence). These data were also reused for a study on T cells of mothers and their children.

This rearrangement joins TRBV19 to TRBJ2-7; D is unresolved. The origin of this receptor is a girl aged 2-10 years in good health. The sequenced sample was blood. The CDR3 region is CASSSPQTTEQYF. The DNA of the CDR3 is TGTGCCAGTAGTTCTCCCCAAACGACCGAGCAGTACTTC.